The 14 T cell receptor beta chains in this list originate from one sample, sequenced in a study of human thymus T cells. During corrective heart surgery, resections were taken, and the thymus tissue came from them. Only in-frame clones appear in the TCRdb table, and some are missing; sequencing was by immunoSEQ multiplex PCR. This table holds 100,000 to 150,000 clones, approximately 96% found once. The sample consisted of thymus tissue. The receptors were gathered from a boy less than two years old with a congenital heart defect but otherwise immunologically healthy.

The table lists this clone with a count of one. V usage is TRBV30 and J usage is TRBJ2-7; 11 bases align to TRBD1. This CDR3 has 14 amino acids. Germline V gene data show CDR1 as GTSNPN and CDR2 as SVGIG (reference sequence). V lost 3 bases, J lost 2 bases, and 3 bases stayed unmatched. The CDR3 reads CAWRTDRGPYEQYF. The CDR3 DNA sequence: TGTGCCTGGAGGACGGACAGGGGGCCCTACGAGCAGTACTTC.

The V gene is TRBV6-5, the J gene TRBJ1-2; a possible D gene is TRBD1 (5 bases). Trimming shortened V by 3 bases and J by 0 bases, and 8 bases separated the two germline ends. The germline V gene encodes CDR1 MNHEY and CDR2 SVGAGI. CDR3 size: 14 residues. The CDR3 DNA reads as TGTGCCAGCAGTTATTTGGGGGCTAACTATGGCTACACCTTC. Translated: CASSYLGANYGYTF.

This chain joins TRBV4-1 and TRBJ2-5; D unclear. Germline V gene lookup returns CDR1 MGHRA and CDR2 YSYEKL. The CDR3 loop spans 13 amino acids. The V gene lost 5 bases and the J gene lost 4 bases, with 11 bases spanning the gap. CDR3 amino acids: CASSRRVSETQYF. The CDR3 coding sequence is TGCGCCAGCAGCAGAAGGGTGTCAGAGACCCAGTACTTC.

The gene calls are TRBV6-1 and TRBJ2-1; D may be TRBD1 (6 bases). Trimming took off 9 bases at V and 4 bases at J, with 7 bases between the two ends. The CDR3 has 11 amino acids. The V gene's germline CDR1 is MNHNS and CDR2 SASEGT. The CDR3 reads CASQGYNEQFF. The CDR3, as DNA: TGTGCCAGTCAGGGGTACAATGAGCAGTTCTTC.

The chain combines TRBV6-5 with TRBJ1-2; D gene ambiguous. The length of the CDR3 is 9 residues. Per the germline V gene, CDR1 is MNHEY and CDR2 is SVGAGI. V was cut by 11 bases and J by 6 bases, with 7 bases left in between. CDR3 bases: TGTGCCGGGCGGAATGGCTACACCTTC. Its translation: CAGRNGYTF.

The rearrangement links TRBV19 to TRBJ2-3; weak D call: TRBD2 (6 bases). The length of the CDR3 is 13 residues. The germline V gene has CDR1 LNHDA and CDR2 SQIVND (reference sequence). Trimming shortened V by 5 bases and J by 4 bases, and 10 bases separated the two germline ends. DNA of the CDR3: TGTGCCAGTAGTTCCCGACTAGCAGATACGCAGTATTTT. Encoded protein: CASSSRLADTQYF.

V usage is TRBV30 and J usage is TRBJ2-3; 9 bases align to TRBD2. The CDR3 has 16 amino acids. V lost 3 bases and J lost 0; bases outside the gene matches: 7. The germline V gene encodes CDR1 GTSNPN and CDR2 SVGIG (reference sequence). CDR3 amino acids: CAWSQRGVVSTDTQYF. The CDR3 coding sequence is TGTGCCTGGAGCCAGCGGGGGGTTGTTAGCACAGATACGCAGTATTTT. The full variable domain, completed using reference TRBV30 and TRBJ2-3, is SQTIHQWPATLVQPVGSPLSLECTVEGTSNPNLYWYRQAAGRGLQLLFYSVGIGQISSEVPQNLSASRPQDRQFILSSKKLLLSDSGFYLCAWSQRGVVSTDTQYFGPGTRLTVL.

V and J are TRBV5-1 and TRBJ1-2; D is perhaps TRBD1 (6 bases). The CDR3 sequence is 13 residues long. The V gene lost 5 bases and the J gene lost 7 bases, with 15 bases spanning the gap. Germline V gives CDR1 SGHRS, CDR2 YFSETQ. CDR3 DNA: TGCGCCAGCAGTCTTGACAGGTATCGTGGCTACACCTTC. Its protein product is CASSLDRYRGYTF.

The V gene is TRBV7-2, the J gene TRBJ2-3; D uncertain. The CDR3 spans 15 residues. Trimming took 5 bases from V and 0 from J, leaving 12 bases between them. CDR1 and CDR2 (germline): SGHTA, FQGNSA. The CDR3 loop reads CASSPLIPSTDTQYF. The CDR3 DNA follows: TGTGCCAGCAGCCCGTTGATCCCTAGCACAGATACGCAGTATTTT.

This sequence joins TRBV11-3 and TRBJ2-5, with TRBD2 as a possible D gene (6 bases). CDR1 is SGHNT and CDR2 is YENEEA in the germline V gene. Trimming shortened V by 3 bases and J by 2 bases, and 19 bases separated the two germline ends. The CDR3 runs to 17 residues. The CDR3 here is CASSFPLTGGAQETQYF. The DNA for the CDR3 is TGTGCCAGCAGCTTCCCTCTTACCGGCGGGGCACAAGAGACCCAGTACTTC.

The chain links TRBV19 to TRBJ1-2, with 8 bases that match TRBD1. The V gene's germline CDR1 is LNHDA and CDR2 SQIVND (reference sequence). The CDR3 sequence is 17 residues long. The V segment lost 5 bases and the J segment 1 base; nucleotides outside the gene matches: 12. The CDR3 sequence is CASSLPNPTGVNYGYTF. Here the CDR3 DNA reads TGTGCCAGTAGTCTACCAAACCCGACAGGGGTTAACTATGGCTACACCTTC.

V usage is TRBV5-8 and J usage is TRBJ2-5; TRBD1 matches at 7 bases. CDR1 and CDR2 from the germline V gene are SGHTS and YDEGEE. Trimming at V came to 0 bases and at J to 3 bases, leaving 11 bases not matched to a gene. The CDR3 extends over 17 amino acids. As DNA, the CDR3 is TGTGCCAGCAGCTTGGCTATAGGAACAGGGGAAAAAGAGACCCAGTACTTC. Translated: CASSLAIGTGEKETQYF.

V usage is TRBV27 and J usage is TRBJ2-3, with a tentative D call TRBD1 (6 bases). The V end was cut by 5 bases, the J end by 6 bases, with 18 bases between. Germline CDR1 MNHEY, CDR2 SMNVEV (reference sequence). The CDR3 is made up of 15 amino acids. CDR3 sequence (DNA): TGTGCCAGCAGTGCCTGGGGACACCCTAGGGATACGCAGTATTTT. As protein: CASSAWGHPRDTQYF.

Only one count was recorded for this clone. This chain connects TRBV4-1 to TRBJ2-7; D gene uncertain. V lost 4 bases, J lost 0 bases, and 25 bases lay in between. The CDR3 covers 19 residues. From germline, CDR1 is MGHRA and CDR2 YSYEKL. DNA of the CDR3: TGCGCCAGCAGCCGAATTTTGTTGTCGCTGGGGTCCAGCTCCTACGAGCAGTACTTC. This codes for CASSRILLSLGSSSYEQYF.